This T cell receptor (beta chain) was obtained from a study of T cells in Graves' hyperthyroidism and ophthalmopathy. Graves' hyperthyroidism was deemed stable given no ophthalmopathy progression within 18 months. It was uncontrolled infection, other autoimmune disease, pregnancy or lactation that excluded patients. This clonotype showed up just once. What it binds is unknown. Notes on the study in general: The blood repertoire included most of the expanded thyroid clonotypes above 0.001. With a median lead of around 5.9 months before onset, the model predicted ophthalmopathy.

This CDR3 spans 12 amino acids. Trimming took off 3 bases at V and 4 bases at J, with 7 bases between the two ends. Germline lookup yields CDR1 SGHNT and CDR2 YYREEE (reference sequence). Template material for amplifying TCR beta CDR3 regions consisted of RNA transcripts. Primed by the HTBI set, a first-round RT-PCR was run on the TCR CDR3. TCRdb analysed the multiplex PCR reads with MiXCR anew, one entry per CDR3 protein. Of 450,000 to 700,000 distinct CDR3 sequences listed, about 45% are singletons. Sequencing was carried out using peripheral blood or thyroid tissue (not recorded which). The chain joins TRBV5-4 to TRBJ1-2, with D possibly TRBD1 on 5 matching bases. This sequence was found in a woman aged 18-35 years with Graves' hyperthyroidism. CDR3 nucleotides: TGTGCCAGCAGCTGGGGGGGCTATGGCTACACCTTC. It specifies CASSWGGYGYTF.